One sample yielded the 3 T cell receptor beta chains listed below, sequenced in a study of CXCR3-negative and CXCR3-positive naive CD8 T cells. Findings of the study overall: Against CXCR3-negative naive cells, CXCR3-positive naive cells showed more hydrophobic TRB CDR3s.

The TRB libraries of cDNA were built by UMI-labeled 5' RACE. TCRdb derives one entry per CDR3 protein from the 5' RACE reads, leaving out DNA. The sample totals 150,000 to 160,000 distinct CDR3 sequences. No antigen is known for these receptors. The sample comprised naive CXCR3+ CD8+ T cells from blood. Subset reported: CD45RO-CCR7+CD27+CD95- naive CD8+ T cells expressing CXCR3 (TNR3+). The receptors stem from a human donor in good health. Some clones in this sample may be carry-over from other donors' samples.

The chain joins TRBV6-5 to TRBJ2-1; TCRdb indicates TRBD1, and absent DNA this call remains unverified. Per the germline V gene, CDR1 is MNHEY and CDR2 is SVGAGI. The CDR3 runs 16 residues. CDR3: CASRLDGSGTYNEQFF.

The chain uses TRBV12-3 or TRBV12-4 and TRBJ2-4. The CDR3 contains 16 residues. CDR3 region: CASSLVPLRAKNIQYF.

The rearrangement uses TRBV29-1 and TRBJ2-1. Germline CDR1 reads SQVTM; CDR2 reads ANQGSEA. The CDR3 runs 12 residues. CDR3 in amino acids: CSVVTAYNEQFF.